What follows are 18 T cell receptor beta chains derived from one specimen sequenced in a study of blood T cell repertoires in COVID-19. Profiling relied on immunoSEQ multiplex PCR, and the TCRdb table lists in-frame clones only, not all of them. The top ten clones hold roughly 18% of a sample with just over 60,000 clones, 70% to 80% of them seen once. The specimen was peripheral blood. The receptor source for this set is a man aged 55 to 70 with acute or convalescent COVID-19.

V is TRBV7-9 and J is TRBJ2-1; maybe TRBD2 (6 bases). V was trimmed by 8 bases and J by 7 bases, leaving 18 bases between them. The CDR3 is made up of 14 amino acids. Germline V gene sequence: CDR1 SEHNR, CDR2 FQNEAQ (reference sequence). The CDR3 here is CASVDVEGLNEQFF. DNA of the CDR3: TGTGCCAGCGTGGACGTGGAGGGCCTAAATGAGCAGTTCTTC.

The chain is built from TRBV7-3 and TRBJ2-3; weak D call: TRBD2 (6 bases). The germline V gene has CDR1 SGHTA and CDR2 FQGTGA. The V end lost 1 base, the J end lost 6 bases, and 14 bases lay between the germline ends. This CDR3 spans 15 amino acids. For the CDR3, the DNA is TGTGCCAGCAGCTTAAGAGCGGGCCCATGGGATACGCAGTATTTT. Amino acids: CASSLRAGPWDTQYF.

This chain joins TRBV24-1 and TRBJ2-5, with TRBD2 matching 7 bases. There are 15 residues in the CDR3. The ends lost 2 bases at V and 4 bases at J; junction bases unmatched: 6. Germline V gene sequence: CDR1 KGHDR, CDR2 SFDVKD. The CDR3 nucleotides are TGTGCCACCAGTGATTACGGGGGAGGGGTAGAGACCCAGTACTTC. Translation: CATSDYGGGVETQYF.

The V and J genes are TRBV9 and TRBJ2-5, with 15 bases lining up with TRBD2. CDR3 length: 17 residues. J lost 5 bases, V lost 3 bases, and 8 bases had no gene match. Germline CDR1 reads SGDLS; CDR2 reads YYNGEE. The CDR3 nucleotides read TGTGCCAGCAGCGCCCGGACTAGCGGGAGGGCCGGTGAGACCCAGTACTTC. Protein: CASSARTSGRAGETQYF.

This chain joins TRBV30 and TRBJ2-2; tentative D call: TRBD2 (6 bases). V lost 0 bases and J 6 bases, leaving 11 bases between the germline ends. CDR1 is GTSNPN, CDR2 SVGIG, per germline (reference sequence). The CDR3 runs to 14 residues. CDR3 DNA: TGTGCCTGGAGTGTACTAGCTGGGGCCGGGGAGCTGTTTTTT. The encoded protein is CAWSVLAGAGELFF.

The CDR3 coding sequence is TGTGCCAGCAGTGAATCCCCAGGAGGGTACGGAAACACCATATATTTT. This translates into CASSESPGGYGNTIYF. The rearrangement links TRBV2 to TRBJ1-3; D remains unclear. Germline CDR1 SNHLY, CDR2 FYNNEI. CDR3 size: 16 residues. V lost 2 bases and J lost 4, with 15 bases in between.

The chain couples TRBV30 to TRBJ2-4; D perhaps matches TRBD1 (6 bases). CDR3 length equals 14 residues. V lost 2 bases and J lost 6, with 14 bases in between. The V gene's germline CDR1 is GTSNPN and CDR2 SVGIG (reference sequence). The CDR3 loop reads CAWSSSGVGNIQYF. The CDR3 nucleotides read TGTGCCTGGAGTTCATCAGGGGTGGGAAACATTCAGTACTTC.

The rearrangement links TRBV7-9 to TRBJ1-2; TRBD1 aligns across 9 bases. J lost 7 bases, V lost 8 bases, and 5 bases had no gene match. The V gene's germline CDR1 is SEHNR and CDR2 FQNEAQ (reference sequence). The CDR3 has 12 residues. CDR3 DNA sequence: TGTGCCAGCCGGACAGGGGAACTTGGCTACACCTTC. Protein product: CASRTGELGYTF. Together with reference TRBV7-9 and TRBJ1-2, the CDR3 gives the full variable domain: DTGVSQNPRHKITKRGQNVTFRCDPISEHNRLYWYRQTLGQGPEFLTYFQNEAQLEKSRLLSDRFSAERPKGSFSTLEIQRTEQGDSAMYLCASRTGELGYTFGSGTRLTVV.

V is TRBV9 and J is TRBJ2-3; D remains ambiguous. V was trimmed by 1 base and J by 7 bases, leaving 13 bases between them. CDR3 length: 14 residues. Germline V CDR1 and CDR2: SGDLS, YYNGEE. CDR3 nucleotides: TGTGCCAGCAGCGTACTAGGCCTCCCCAATACGCAGTATTTT. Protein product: CASSVLGLPNTQYF.

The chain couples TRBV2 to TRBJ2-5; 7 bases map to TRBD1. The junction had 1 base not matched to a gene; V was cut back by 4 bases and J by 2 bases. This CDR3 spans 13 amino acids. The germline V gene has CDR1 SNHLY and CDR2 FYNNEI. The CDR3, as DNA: TGTGCCAGCAGTGTCAGGGGGCAAGAGACCCAGTACTTC. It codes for CASSVRGQETQYF.

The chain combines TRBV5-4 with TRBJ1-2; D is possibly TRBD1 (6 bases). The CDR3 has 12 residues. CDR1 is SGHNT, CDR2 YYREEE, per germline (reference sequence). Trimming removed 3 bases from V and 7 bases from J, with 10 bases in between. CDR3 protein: CASSSTGFGYTF. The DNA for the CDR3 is TGTGCCAGCAGCTCTACAGGGTTTGGCTACACCTTC. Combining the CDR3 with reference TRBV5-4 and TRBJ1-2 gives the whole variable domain ETGVTQSPTHLIKTRGQQVTLRCSSQSGHNTVSWYQQALGQGPQFIFQYYREEENGRGNFPPRFSGLQFPNYSSELNVNALELDDSALYLCASSSTGFGYTFGSGTRLTVV.

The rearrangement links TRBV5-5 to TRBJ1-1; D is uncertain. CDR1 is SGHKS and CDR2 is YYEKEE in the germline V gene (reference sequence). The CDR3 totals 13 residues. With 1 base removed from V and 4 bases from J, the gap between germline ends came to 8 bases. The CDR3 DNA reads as TGTGCCAGCAGCTTGTTGGAGGTCACTGAAGCTTTCTTT. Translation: CASSLLEVTEAFF.

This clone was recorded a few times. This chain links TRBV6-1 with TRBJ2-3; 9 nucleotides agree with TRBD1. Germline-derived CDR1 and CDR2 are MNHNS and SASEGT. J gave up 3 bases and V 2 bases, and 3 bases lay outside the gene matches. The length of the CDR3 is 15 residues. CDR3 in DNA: TGTGCCAGCAGTGAAAACAGGGGGCGGACAGATACGCAGTATTTT. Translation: CASSENRGRTDTQYF.

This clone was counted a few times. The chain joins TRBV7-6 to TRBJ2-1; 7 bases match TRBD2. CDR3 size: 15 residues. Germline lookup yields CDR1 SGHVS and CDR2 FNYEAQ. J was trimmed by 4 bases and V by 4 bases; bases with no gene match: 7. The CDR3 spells CASSSSSGNYNEQFF. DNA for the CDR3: TGTGCCAGCAGCTCCTCTAGCGGAAATTACAATGAGCAGTTCTTC. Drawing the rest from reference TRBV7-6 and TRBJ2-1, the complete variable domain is GAGVSQSPRYKVTKRGQDVALRCDPISGHVSLYWYRQALGQGPEFLTYFNYEAQQDKSGLPNDRFSAERPEGSISTLTIQRTEQRDSAMYRCASSSSSGNYNEQFFGPGTRLTVL.

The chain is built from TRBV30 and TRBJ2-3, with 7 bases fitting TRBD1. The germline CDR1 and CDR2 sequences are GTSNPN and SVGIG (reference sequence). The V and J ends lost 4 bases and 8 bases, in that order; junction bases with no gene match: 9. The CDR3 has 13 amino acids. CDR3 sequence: CAWTGQNRGTQYF. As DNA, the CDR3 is TGTGCCTGGACCGGTCAAAACAGGGGTACGCAGTATTTT. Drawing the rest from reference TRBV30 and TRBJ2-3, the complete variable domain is SQTIHQWPATLVQPVGSPLSLECTVEGTSNPNLYWYRQAAGRGLQLLFYSVGIGQISSEVPQNLSASRPQDRQFILSSKKLLLSDSGFYLCAWTGQNRGTQYFGPGTRLTVL.

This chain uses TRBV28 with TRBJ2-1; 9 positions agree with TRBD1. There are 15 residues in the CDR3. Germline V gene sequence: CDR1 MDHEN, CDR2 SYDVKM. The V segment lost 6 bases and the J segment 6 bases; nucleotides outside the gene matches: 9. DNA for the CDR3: TGTGCCAGCAGACACGCGGGACAGGGTTTCAATGAGCAGTTCTTC. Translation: CASRHAGQGFNEQFF.

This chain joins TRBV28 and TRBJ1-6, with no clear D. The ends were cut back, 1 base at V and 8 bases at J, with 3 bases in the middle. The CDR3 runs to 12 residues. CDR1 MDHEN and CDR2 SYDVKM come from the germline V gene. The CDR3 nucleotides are TGTGCCAGCAGTTTATTAGATTCACCCCTCCACTTT. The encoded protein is CASSLLDSPLHF.

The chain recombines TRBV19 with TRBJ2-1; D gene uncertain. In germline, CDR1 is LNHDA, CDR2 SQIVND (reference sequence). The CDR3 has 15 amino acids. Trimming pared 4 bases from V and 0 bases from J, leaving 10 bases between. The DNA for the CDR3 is TGTGCCAGTAGTAGCCGATCCAGCTCCTACAATGAGCAGTTCTTC. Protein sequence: CASSSRSSSYNEQFF.